The 11 T cell receptor beta chains in this list originate from one sample, sequenced in a study of blood T cell repertoires in COVID-19. The method was immunoSEQ multiplex PCR; TCRdb's version includes in-frame clones alone and lacks a portion of them. This table has 67,000 or so clones, approximately 83% appearing once. The sequenced sample was peripheral blood. The receptor set was obtained from a man in his sixties or seventies with acute or convalescent COVID-19.

The chain joins TRBV4-1 to TRBJ2-1; 10 bases are a match to TRBD2. Germline V gene sequence: CDR1 MGHRA, CDR2 YSYEKL. This CDR3 contains 17 residues. Trimming cost V 1 base and J 9 bases; bases outside gene matches: 12. The CDR3 sequence: CASSQAPTSGLGGEQFF. The CDR3 DNA follows: TGCGCCAGCAGCCAAGCTCCGACTAGCGGGCTGGGTGGTGAGCAGTTCTTC.

The rearrangement uses TRBV7-2 and TRBJ1-2; 10 bases match TRBD1. CDR1 and CDR2 (germline): SGHTA, FQGNSA. The CDR3 has 17 amino acids. V was pared by 5 bases and J by 1 base, with 10 bases of the junction left unmatched. The CDR3 bases are TGTGCCAGCAGCAGGGACAGGGGTAGGGCCAGTAACTATGGCTACACCTTC. It translates to CASSRDRGRASNYGYTF. Combining the CDR3 with reference TRBV7-2 and TRBJ1-2 gives the whole variable domain GAGVSQSPSNKVTEKGKDVELRCDPISGHTALYWYRQSLGQGLEFLIYFQGNSAPDKSGLPSDRFSAERTGGSVSTLTIQRTQQEDSAVYLCASSRDRGRASNYGYTFGSGTRLTVV.

This chain joins TRBV18 and TRBJ1-3, with D possibly being TRBD1 (6 bases). This CDR3 spans 17 amino acids. V was pared by 0 bases and J by 0 bases, with 12 bases between. Per the germline V gene, CDR1 is KGHSH and CDR2 is LQKENI. CDR3 region: CASSPPGTLLSGNTIYF. CDR3 nucleotide sequence: TGTGCCAGCTCACCACCAGGGACACTTCTCTCTGGAAACACCATATATTTT.

This clone came up a few times. J is TRBJ2-3 and V is TRBV27; 9 bases are shared with TRBD2. Germline CDR1 MNHEY, CDR2 SMNVEV (reference sequence). The CDR3 has 19 residues. Trimming at V came to 7 bases and at J to 0 bases, leaving 17 bases not matched to a gene. The CDR3 DNA follows: TGTGCCAGCACCCCAGGAGGGACTAGCCTCGCGATTAGCACAGATACGCAGTATTTT. The encoded protein is CASTPGGTSLAISTDTQYF.

The rearrangement uses TRBV27 and TRBJ2-3; TRBD1 is a possible D gene (6 bases). CDR3 length equals 14 residues. Germline loops: CDR1 MNHEY, CDR2 SMNVEV (reference sequence). Between the trimmed V and J ends, which lost 8 bases and 0 bases, there was a span of 12 bases. CDR3 region: CASRRQVSTDTQYF. DNA of the CDR3: TGTGCCAGCCGGAGACAGGTTAGCACAGATACGCAGTATTTT.

The chain carries TRBV25-1 and TRBJ2-4, with 8 bases lining up with TRBD1. Looked up from germline, CDR1 is MGHDK and CDR2 is SYGVNS. CDR3 size: 16 residues. V was clipped by 3 bases and J by 0 bases; unmatched bases: 4. CDR3 in amino acids: CASSETGVLAKNIQYF. DNA for the CDR3: TGTGCCAGCAGTGAGACAGGGGTATTAGCCAAAAACATTCAGTACTTC.

V is TRBV18 and J is TRBJ1-5; perhaps TRBD1 as D (5 bases). The CDR3 totals 14 residues. V shed 2 bases and J shed 5 bases, with 10 bases lying between them. Germline V CDR1 and CDR2: KGHSH, LQKENI. The CDR3 bases are TGTGCCAGCTCACCAGCGGGGGGGGATCAGCCCCAGCATTTT. Translating gives CASSPAGGDQPQHF. Full variable domain (missing parts from reference TRBV18 and TRBJ1-5): NAGVMQNPRHLVRRRGQEARLRCSPMKGHSHVYWYRQLPEEGLKFMVYLQKENIIDESGMPKERFSAEFPKEGPSILRIQQVVRGDSAAYFCASSPAGGDQPQHFGDGTRLSIL.

The chain uses TRBV4-1 and TRBJ2-1; 8 nucleotides match TRBD2. The CDR3 is made up of 15 amino acids. Looked up from germline, CDR1 is MGHRA and CDR2 is YSYEKL. The ends lost 4 bases at V and 2 bases at J; junction bases unmatched: 4. In DNA, the CDR3 is TGCGCCAGCAGCCGTAGCGGGACCACCTACAATGAGCAGTTCTTC. Protein: CASSRSGTTYNEQFF.

J is TRBJ2-2 and V is TRBV7-2; 8 bases fit TRBD2. The V segment lost 3 bases and the J segment 5 bases; nucleotides outside the gene matches: 8. Germline V gives CDR1 SGHTA, CDR2 FQGNSA. This CDR3 has 16 amino acids. Here the CDR3 DNA reads TGTGCCAGCAGCTTGTTGGGGACTAGAGGAACCGGGGAGCTGTTTTTT. Translated, it gives CASSLLGTRGTGELFF.

The CDR3 DNA follows: TGTGCCAGCAGCGCGGGTCTGGGAAATGAGCAGTTCTTC. It codes for CASSAGLGNEQFF. The chain employs TRBV7-2 and TRBJ2-1; possibly TRBD2 for D (5 bases). Germline-derived CDR1 and CDR2 are SGHTA and FQGNSA. The CDR3 length is 13 residues. V was trimmed by 5 bases and J by 7 bases, leaving 12 bases between them.

This chain joins TRBV12-2 and TRBJ2-1; TRBD1, the table's D call, lacks a check against the DNA. TRBV12-2 is annotated as a pseudogene. The CDR3 has 15 amino acids. The CDR3 protein is CASRLGTASYNEQFF. The CDR3 nucleotides are TGTGCAAGTCGCTTAGGGACAGCCTCCTACAATGAGCAGTTCTTC.